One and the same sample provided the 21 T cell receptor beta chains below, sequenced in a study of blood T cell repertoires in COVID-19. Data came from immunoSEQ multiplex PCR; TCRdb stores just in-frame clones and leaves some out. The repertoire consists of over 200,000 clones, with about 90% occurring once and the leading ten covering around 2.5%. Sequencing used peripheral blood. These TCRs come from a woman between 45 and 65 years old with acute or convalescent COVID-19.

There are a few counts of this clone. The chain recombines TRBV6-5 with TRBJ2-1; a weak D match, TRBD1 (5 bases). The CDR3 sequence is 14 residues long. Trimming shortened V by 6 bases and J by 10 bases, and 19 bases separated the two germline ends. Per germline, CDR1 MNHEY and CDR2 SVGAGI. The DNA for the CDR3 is TGTGCCAGCAGGGCACTTCGTTCAGGGTTGGAGCAGTTCTTC. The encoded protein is CASRALRSGLEQFF.

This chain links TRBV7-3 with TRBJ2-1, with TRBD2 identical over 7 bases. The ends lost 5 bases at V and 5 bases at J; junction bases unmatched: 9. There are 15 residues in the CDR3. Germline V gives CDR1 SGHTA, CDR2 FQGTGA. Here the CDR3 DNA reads TGTGCCAGCAGCCTCCGTCCTAGCGGACACAATGAGCAGTTCTTC. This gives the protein CASSLRPSGHNEQFF.

The CDR3: CASSLGLAGGPGGEQYF. The CDR3 DNA sequence: TGTGCCAGCAGCCTCGGACTAGCGGGAGGGCCGGGGGGCGAGCAGTACTTC. The chain joins TRBV11-2 to TRBJ2-7, with 15 positions matching TRBD2. J was trimmed by 6 bases and V by 5 bases; bases with no gene match: 11. CDR1 SGHAT and CDR2 FQNNGV come from the germline V gene. CDR3 length: 17 residues.

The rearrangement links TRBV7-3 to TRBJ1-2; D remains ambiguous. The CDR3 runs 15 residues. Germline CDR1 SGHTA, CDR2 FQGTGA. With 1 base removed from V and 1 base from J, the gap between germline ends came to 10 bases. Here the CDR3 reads CASSLKAGNNYGYTF. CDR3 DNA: TGTGCCAGCAGCTTAAAGGCAGGAAATAACTATGGCTACACCTTC.

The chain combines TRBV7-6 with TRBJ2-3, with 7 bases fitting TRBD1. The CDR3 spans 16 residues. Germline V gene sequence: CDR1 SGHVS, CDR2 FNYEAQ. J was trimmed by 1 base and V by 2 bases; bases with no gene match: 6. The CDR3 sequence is CASSLLTGLGTDTQYF. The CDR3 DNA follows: TGTGCCAGCAGCTTACTGACAGGGCTGGGCACAGATACGCAGTATTTT.

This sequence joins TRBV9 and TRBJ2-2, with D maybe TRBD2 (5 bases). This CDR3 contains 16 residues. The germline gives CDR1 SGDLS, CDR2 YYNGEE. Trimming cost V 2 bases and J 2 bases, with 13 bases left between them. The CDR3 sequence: CASSVSGFSNTGELFF. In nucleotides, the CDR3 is TGTGCCAGCAGCGTCAGCGGCTTCTCAAACACCGGGGAGCTGTTTTTT.

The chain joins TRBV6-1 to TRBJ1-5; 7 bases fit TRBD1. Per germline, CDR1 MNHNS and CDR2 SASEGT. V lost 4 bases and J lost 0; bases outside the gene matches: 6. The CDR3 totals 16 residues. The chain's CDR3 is CASSALTGFSNQPQHF. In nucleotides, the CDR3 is TGTGCCAGCAGTGCCCTGACAGGGTTTAGCAATCAGCCCCAGCATTTT.

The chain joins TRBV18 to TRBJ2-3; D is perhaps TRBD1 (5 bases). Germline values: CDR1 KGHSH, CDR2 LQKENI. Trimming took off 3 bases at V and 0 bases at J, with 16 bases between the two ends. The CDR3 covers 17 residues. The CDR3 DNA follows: TGTGCCAGCTCACCGTGGGGCCGGACCTCTAGCACAGATACGCAGTATTTT. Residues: CASSPWGRTSSTDTQYF.

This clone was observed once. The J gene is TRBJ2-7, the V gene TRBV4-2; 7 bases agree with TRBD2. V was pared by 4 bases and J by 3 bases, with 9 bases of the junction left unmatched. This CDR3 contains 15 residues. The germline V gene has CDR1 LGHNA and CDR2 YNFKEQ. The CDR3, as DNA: TGTGCCAGCAGCCGAAGCTCTAGCGGAAACTACGAGCAGTACTTC. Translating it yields CASSRSSSGNYEQYF.

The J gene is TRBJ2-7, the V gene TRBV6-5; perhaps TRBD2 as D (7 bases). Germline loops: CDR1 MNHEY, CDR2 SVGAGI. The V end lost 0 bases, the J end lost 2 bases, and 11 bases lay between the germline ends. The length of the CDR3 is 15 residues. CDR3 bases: TGTGCCAGCAGTTACTCGGGAGGGGACACCTACGAGCAGTACTTC. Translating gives CASSYSGGDTYEQYF.

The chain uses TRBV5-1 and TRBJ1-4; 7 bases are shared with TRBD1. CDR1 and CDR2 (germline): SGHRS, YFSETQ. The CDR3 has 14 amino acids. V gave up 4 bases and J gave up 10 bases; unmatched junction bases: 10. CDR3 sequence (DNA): TGCGCCAGCAGCAACGGGGCTCAGGGGGGAAAACTGTTTTTT. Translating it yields CASSNGAQGGKLFF.

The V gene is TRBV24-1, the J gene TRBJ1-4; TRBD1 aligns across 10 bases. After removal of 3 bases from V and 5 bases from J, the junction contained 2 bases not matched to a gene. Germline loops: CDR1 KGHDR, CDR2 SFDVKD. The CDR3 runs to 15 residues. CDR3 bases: TGTGCCACCAGTGATACGACAGGGGGCAATGAAAAACTGTTTTTT. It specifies CATSDTTGGNEKLFF.

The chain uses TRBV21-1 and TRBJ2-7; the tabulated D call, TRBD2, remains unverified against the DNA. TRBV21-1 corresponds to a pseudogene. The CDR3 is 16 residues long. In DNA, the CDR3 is TGTGCCCACCGCGGGCTAGCGGGAGCCTACTCCTACGAGCAGTACTTC. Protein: CAHRGLAGAYSYEQYF.

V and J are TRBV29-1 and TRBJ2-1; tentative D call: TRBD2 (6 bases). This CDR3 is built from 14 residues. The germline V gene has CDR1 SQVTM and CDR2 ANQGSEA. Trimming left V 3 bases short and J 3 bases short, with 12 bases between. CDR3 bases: TGCAGCGTTGAGTTTCAGCGGGTCTACAATGAGCAGTTCTTC. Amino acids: CSVEFQRVYNEQFF.

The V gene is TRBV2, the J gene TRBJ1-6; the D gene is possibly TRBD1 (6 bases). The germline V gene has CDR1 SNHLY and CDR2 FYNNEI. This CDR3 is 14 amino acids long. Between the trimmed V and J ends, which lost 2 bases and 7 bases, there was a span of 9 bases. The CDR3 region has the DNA TGTGCCAGCAGTGAACGGGACAAAAATTCACCCCTCCACTTT. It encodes CASSERDKNSPLHF.

The CDR3 is CASSLSPGGSYEQYF. Here the CDR3 DNA reads TGTGCCAGCAGCTTGAGCCCGGGGGGCTCCTACGAGCAGTACTTC. The chain carries TRBV28 and TRBJ2-7; TRBD2 matches at 7 bases. V lost 6 bases and J lost 0; bases outside the gene matches: 8. CDR3 length: 15 residues. Per germline, CDR1 MDHEN and CDR2 SYDVKM. Variable domain in full (rest from reference TRBV28 and TRBJ2-7): DVKVTQSSRYLVKRTGEKVFLECVQDMDHENMFWYRQDPGLGLRLIYFSYDVKMKEKGDIPEGYSVSREKKERFSLILESASTNQTSMYLCASSLSPGGSYEQYFGPGTRLTVT.

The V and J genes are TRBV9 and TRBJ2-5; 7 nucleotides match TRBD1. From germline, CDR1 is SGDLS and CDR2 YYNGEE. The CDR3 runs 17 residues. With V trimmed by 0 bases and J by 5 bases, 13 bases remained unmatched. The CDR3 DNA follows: TGTGCCAGCAGCGTAGCTACGAGGGCAGGGGGAAGGGAGACCCAGTACTTC. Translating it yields CASSVATRAGGRETQYF. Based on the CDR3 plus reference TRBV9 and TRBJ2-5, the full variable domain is DSGVTQTPKHLITATGQRVTLRCSPRSGDLSVYWYQQSLDQGLQFLIQYYNGEERAKGNILERFSAQQFPDLHSELNLSSLELGDSALYFCASSVATRAGGRETQYFGPGTRLLVL.

CDR3 protein: CASSLVQGLGSYEQYF. CDR3 nucleotide sequence: TGCGCCAGCAGCTTGGTCCAGGGGTTGGGGTCCTACGAGCAGTACTTC. This chain uses TRBV5-1 with TRBJ2-7, with TRBD1 as a possible D gene (6 bases). Trimming took 0 bases from V and 1 from J, leaving 14 bases between them. Germline V lookup: CDR1 SGHRS, CDR2 YFSETQ. This CDR3 contains 16 residues.

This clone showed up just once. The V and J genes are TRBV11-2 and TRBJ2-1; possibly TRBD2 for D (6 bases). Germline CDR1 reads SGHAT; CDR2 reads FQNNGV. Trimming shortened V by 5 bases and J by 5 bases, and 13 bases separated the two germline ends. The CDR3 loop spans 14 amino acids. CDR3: CASSGGARDNEQFF. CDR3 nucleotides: TGTGCCAGCAGCGGAGGGGCCCGGGACAATGAGCAGTTCTTC.

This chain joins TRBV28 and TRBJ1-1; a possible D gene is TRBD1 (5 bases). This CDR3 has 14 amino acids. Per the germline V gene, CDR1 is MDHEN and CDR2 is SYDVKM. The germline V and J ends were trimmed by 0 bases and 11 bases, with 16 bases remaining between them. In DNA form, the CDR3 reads TGTGCCAGCAGTTTATGGGCGGAGTCAGGGTATGCTTTCTTT. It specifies CASSLWAESGYAFF.

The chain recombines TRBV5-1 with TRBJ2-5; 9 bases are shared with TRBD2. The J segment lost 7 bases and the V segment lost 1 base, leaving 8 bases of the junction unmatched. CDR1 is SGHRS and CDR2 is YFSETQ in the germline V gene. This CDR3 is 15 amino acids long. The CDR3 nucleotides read TGCGCCAGCAGCTTGACCAGCGGGGGGACCGGGACCCAGTACTTC. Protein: CASSLTSGGTGTQYF.